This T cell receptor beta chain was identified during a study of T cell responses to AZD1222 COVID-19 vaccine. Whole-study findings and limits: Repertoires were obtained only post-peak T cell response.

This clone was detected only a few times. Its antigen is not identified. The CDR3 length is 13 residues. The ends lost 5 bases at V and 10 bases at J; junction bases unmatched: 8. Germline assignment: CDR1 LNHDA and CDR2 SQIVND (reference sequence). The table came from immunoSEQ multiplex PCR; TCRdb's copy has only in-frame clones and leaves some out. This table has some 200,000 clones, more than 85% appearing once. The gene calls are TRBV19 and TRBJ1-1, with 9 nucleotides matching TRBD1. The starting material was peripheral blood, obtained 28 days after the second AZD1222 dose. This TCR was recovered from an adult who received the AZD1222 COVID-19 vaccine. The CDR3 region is CASSLYRGLGAFF. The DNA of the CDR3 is TGTGCCAGTAGTCTCTACAGGGGGCTGGGAGCTTTCTTT.